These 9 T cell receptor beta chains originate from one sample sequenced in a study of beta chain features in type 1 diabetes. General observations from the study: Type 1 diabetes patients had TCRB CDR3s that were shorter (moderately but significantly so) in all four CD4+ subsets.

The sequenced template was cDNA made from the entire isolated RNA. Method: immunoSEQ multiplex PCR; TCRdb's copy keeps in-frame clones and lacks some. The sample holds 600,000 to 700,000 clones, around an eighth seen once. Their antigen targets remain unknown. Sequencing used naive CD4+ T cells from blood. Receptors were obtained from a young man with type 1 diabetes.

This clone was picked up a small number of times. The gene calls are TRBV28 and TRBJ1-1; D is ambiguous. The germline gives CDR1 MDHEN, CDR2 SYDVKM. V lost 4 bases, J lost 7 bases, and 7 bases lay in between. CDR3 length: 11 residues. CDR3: CASSSAFEAFF. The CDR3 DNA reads TGTGCCAGCAGTTCGGCGTTTGAAGCTTTCTTT.

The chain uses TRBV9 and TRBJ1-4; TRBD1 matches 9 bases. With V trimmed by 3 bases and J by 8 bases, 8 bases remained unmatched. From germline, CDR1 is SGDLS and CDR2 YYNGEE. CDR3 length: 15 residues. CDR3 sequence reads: CASSAGTGLGEKLFF. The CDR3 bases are TGTGCCAGCAGCGCCGGGACAGGGCTTGGGGAAAAACTGTTTTTT.

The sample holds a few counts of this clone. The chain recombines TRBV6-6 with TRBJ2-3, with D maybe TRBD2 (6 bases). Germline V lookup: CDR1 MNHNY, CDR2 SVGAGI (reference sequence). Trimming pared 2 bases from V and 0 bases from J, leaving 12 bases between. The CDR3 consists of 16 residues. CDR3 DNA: TGTGCCAGCAGTTACAGGACTACCGATAGCACAGATACGCAGTATTTT. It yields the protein CASSYRTTDSTDTQYF.

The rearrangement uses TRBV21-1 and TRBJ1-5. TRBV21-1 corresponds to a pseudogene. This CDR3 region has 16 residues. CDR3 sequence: CASSTGGVTGNQPQHF. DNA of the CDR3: TGTGCCAGCAGCACCGGGGGGGTGACAGGGAACCAGCCCCAGCATTTT.

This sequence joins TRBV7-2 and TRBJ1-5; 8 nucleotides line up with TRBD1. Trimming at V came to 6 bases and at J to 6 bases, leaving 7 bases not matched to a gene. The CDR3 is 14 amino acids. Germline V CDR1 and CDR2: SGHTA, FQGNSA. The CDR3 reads CASSTQGGVQPQHF. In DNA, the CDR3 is TGTGCCAGCAGTACACAGGGGGGAGTTCAGCCCCAGCATTTT.

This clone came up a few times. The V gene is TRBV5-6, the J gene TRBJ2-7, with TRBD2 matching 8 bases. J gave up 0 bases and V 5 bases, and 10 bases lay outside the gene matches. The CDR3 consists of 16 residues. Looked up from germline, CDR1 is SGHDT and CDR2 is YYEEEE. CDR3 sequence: CASSSWTSWGSYEQYF. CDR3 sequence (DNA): TGTGCCAGCAGTTCATGGACTAGCTGGGGCTCCTACGAGCAGTACTTC. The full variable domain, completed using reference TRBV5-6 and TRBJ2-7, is DAGVTQSPTHLIKTRGQQVTLRCSPKSGHDTVSWYQQALGQGPQFIFQYYEEEERQRGNFPDRFSGHQFPNYSSELNVNALLLGDSALYLCASSSWTSWGSYEQYFGPGTRLTVT.

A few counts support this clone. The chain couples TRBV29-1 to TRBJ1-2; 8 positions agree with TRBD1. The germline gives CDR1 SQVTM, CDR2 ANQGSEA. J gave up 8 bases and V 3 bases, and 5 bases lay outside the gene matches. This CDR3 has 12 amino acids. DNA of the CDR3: TGCAGCGTTGAGGACAGGGTGGAGGGCTACACCTTC. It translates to CSVEDRVEGYTF.

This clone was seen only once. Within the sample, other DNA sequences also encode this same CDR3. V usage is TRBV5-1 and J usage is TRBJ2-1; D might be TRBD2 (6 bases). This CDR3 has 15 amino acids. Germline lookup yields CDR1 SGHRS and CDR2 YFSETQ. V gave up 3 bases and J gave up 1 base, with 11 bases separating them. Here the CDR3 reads CASSSQRGSYNEQFF. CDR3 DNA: TGCGCCAGCAGCTCCCAACGGGGGTCCTACAATGAGCAGTTCTTC.

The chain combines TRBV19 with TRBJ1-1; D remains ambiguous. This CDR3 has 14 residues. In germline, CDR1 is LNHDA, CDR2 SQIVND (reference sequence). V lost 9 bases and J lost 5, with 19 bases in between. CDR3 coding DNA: TGTGCCAGCCATAGCTGGGCTTCGGGGACTGAAGCTTTCTTT. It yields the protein CASHSWASGTEAFF.